This T cell receptor (beta chain) emerged from a study of OX40 agonist ivuxolimab in advanced cancers. Produced via immunoSEQ multiplex PCR; TCRdb's table is partial and in-frame only. The sample lists about 73,000 clones; approximately 90% were seen once. Trimming took off 5 bases at V and 7 bases at J, with 17 bases between the two ends. Germline CDR1 SEHNR, CDR2 FQNEAQ (reference sequence). This CDR3 is 15 amino acids long. The sequenced sample was CD4+ or CD8+ T cells sorted from blood, obtained in a trial of the OX40 agonist ivuxolimab. This sequence joins TRBV7-9 and TRBJ1-4; the D is unclear. This clonotype was obtained from an adult with an advanced solid tumor such as melanoma, head and neck, liver or kidney cancer. The CDR3 bases are TGTGCCAGCAGCACTATGGGCCCGGGCGGTGAAAAACTGTTTTTT. It encodes CASSTMGPGGEKLFF.